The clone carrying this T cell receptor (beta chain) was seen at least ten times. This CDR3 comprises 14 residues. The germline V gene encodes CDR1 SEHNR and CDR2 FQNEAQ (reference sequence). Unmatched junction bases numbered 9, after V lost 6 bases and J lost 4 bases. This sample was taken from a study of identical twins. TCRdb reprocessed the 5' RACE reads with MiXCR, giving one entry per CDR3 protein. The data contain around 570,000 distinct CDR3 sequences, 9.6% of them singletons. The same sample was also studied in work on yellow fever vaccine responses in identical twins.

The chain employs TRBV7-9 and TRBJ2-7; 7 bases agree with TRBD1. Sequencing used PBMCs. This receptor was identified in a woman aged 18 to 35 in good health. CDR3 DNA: TGTGCCAGCAGATCTGGACAGGCGGAGTACGAGCAGTACTTC. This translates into CASRSGQAEYEQYF.